This TCR beta chain comes out of a study of blood T cell repertoires in COVID-19. TCRdb keeps only in-frame clones here, not all; method: immunoSEQ multiplex PCR. The sample carries over 90,000 clones, about 90% recorded once. This clone occurred a few times. Trimming cost V 0 bases and J 0 bases, with 6 bases left between them. This CDR3 contains 14 residues. Germline V gene lookup returns CDR1 MNHEY and CDR2 SVGAGI. The sequence was obtained from a human donor in a cohort sampled during active COVID-19. The V and J genes are TRBV6-5 and TRBJ2-7; possibly TRBD1 for D (6 bases). Sequenced input: peripheral blood. The CDR3 DNA is TGTGCCAGCAGTTACTCAGGGGGCTCCTACGAGCAGTACTTC. Protein sequence: CASSYSGGSYEQYF.